Below are 5 T cell receptor beta chains sequenced from a single sample in a study of T cell changes during pregnancy in multiple sclerosis. Assay used: immunoSEQ multiplex PCR; TCRdb lists only in-frame clones, some missing. Altogether around 72,000 clones are present, over 85% being singletons, with the ten largest covering approximately 2%. Specimen: peripheral blood, collected in the second trimester of pregnancy. The source is a female donor in good health, enrolled as a control in a pregnancy study.

The rearrangement joins TRBV7-3 to TRBJ1-6; D might be TRBD1 (6 bases). Trimming removed 6 bases at V and 5 bases at J, with 11 bases between. The CDR3 runs to 14 residues. Germline lookup yields CDR1 SGHTA and CDR2 FQGTGA. The CDR3 DNA reads TGTGCCAGCAGTTGGGACAAAGATAATTCACCCCTCCACTTT. Protein: CASSWDKDNSPLHF.

This clone turned up a few times. Here the CDR3 reads CATSRVTSGKETQYF. The CDR3 bases are TGTGCCACCAGCAGAGTGACTAGCGGCAAAGAGACCCAGTACTTC. The V and J genes are TRBV15 and TRBJ2-5; 9 nucleotides line up with TRBD2. Germline V CDR1 and CDR2: LNHNV, YYDKDF (reference sequence). J lost 3 bases, V lost 1 base, and 3 bases had no gene match. This CDR3 spans 15 amino acids.

In DNA, the CDR3 is TGCAGCGCCCAGACAGGGGCTGGAAACACCATATATTTT. The encoded protein is CSAQTGAGNTIYF. This chain joins TRBV29-1 and TRBJ1-3; 8 bases line up with TRBD1. V lost 7 bases to trimming and J lost 2 bases; unmatched junction nucleotides: 4. The CDR3 totals 13 residues. CDR1 and CDR2 from the germline V gene are SQVTM and ANQGSEA.

The V call is TRBV18, the J call TRBJ1-6; D is ambiguous. Trimming took off 2 bases at V and 0 bases at J, with 14 bases between the two ends. This CDR3 has 18 residues. Germline V CDR1 and CDR2: KGHSH, LQKENI. The CDR3 DNA follows: TGTGCCAGCTCACCAACAATGGCCTCTGGCTCCTATAATTCACCCCTCCACTTT. Its translation: CASSPTMASGSYNSPLHF.

The V gene is TRBV19, the J gene TRBJ2-1; 10 bases are a match to TRBD2. With 4 bases clipped from V and 5 bases from J, the junction kept 11 bases outside the gene matches. Germline V gene sequence: CDR1 LNHDA, CDR2 SQIVND (reference sequence). This CDR3 has 17 residues. CDR3 in DNA: TGTGCCAGTAGTAGATTAACACGGACTAGCGGACACAATGAGCAGTTCTTC. It specifies CASSRLTRTSGHNEQFF.